This T cell receptor (beta chain) was found in a study of blood T cell repertoires in COVID-19. Turning to the study itself: Spain, Italy and the United States supplied samples that represented acute and convalescent COVID-19. T cells, B-cell-depleted T cells, or PBMCs supplied cDNA or gDNA.

CDR1 and CDR2 (germline): GTSNPN, SVGIG (reference sequence). The CDR3 totals 15 residues. V dropped 0 bases and J dropped 5 bases, with 16 bases sitting between them. Original methodology: Reference gene primer amplification gave nucleated cell count estimates. Libraries were prepared by immunoSEQ multiplex PCR; TCRdb keeps only in-frame clonotypes and omits some of them. D and trimming were read from the DNA, whereas the V and J calls and clone size are those reported in that table. Of about 260,000 clones in the sample, more than 75% were seen once. Seattle patients were enrolled during active infection and followed longitudinally.

Sequencing was done on a sample of peripheral blood. This rearrangement joins TRBV30 to TRBJ1-1; D is possibly TRBD1 (6 bases). The source of this sequence is a woman between 55 and 75 years old with COVID-19, enrolled during active disease. CDR3 sequence reads: CAWSVPQGLRTEAFF. In DNA, the CDR3 is TGTGCCTGGAGTGTCCCTCAGGGGCTGCGGACTGAAGCTTTCTTT.